A selection of T cell receptor beta chains follows, all from one sample in a study of T cell repertoires in cytomegalovirus infection. No antigen is known for these receptors. Using its own MiXCR run on the reads, TCRdb lists one record per CDR3 protein. The sample lists 600,000 to 700,000 distinct CDR3 sequences; around a third were seen once. The source material was cultured PBMCs, sampled from culture after CMV antigen stimulation. Receptors were obtained from a human donor in good health (CMV status not recorded). Some clones in this sample may be carry-over from other donors' samples. Each CDR3 is given with its conserved first and last residue. Fields, in order: clone size, J gene, D gene, V gene, CDR3 length, CDR3 DNA, CDR3 protein. D genes are given only for firm matches. Not every row has a clone size; where given, it reads once, few, many or a size class.

once | TRBJ2-7 | TRBD2 | TRBV7-9 | 14 | TGTGCCAGCAGCTCTCGCGGGGGGGCGAGCGAGCAGTACTTC | CASSSRGGASEQYF
many | TRBJ2-3 | - | TRBV6-2/TRBV6-3 | 15 | TGTGCCAGCAGTTCCCCCCGGGCGCCGCGAGATACGCAGTATTTT | CASSSPRAPRDTQYF
- | TRBJ2-4 | - | TRBV7-2 | 14 | TGTGCCAGCAGCTTAGCGCTGGCGGGATCTTTCCAGTACTTC | CASSLALAGSFQYF
- | TRBJ1-3 | - | TRBV18 | 17 | TGTGCCAGCTCACCCCGCGCGGCTCCTATCTCTGGAAACACCATATATTTT | CASSPRAAPISGNTIYF
- | TRBJ1-1 | - | TRBV7-2 | 12 | TGTGCCAGCAGCTTTGGGGCTTTTGAAGCTTTCTTT | CASSFGAFEAFF
- | TRBJ1-2 | - | TRBV19 | 15 | TGTGCCAGTAGTATAGATGGAAGATTTGGGTATGGCTACACCTTC | CASSIDGRFGYGYTF
- | TRBJ2-7 | - | TRBV29-1 | 13 | TGCAGCGTCCCGGGACTTCGATCCTACGAGCAGTACTTC | CSVPGLRSYEQYF
few | TRBJ2-5 | TRBD2 | TRBV10-2 | 14 | TGCGCCAGCAGTGGGCGGGAGGGCCGAGAGACCCAGTACTTC | CASSGREGRETQYF
few | TRBJ1-2 | - | TRBV2 | 15 | TGTGCCAGCAGTGAATGGGTCGGCCGAAACTATGGCTACACCTTC | CASSEWVGRNYGYTF
- | TRBJ2-3 | - | TRBV12-5 | 13 | TGTGCTAGTGGTGCATCCGGGACAGATACGCAGTATTTT | CASGASGTDTQYF
- | TRBJ2-7 | TRBD1 | TRBV6-1 | 14 | TGTGCCAGCAGGCCGACAGGGGGGAGCTACGAGCAGTACTTC | CASRPTGGSYEQYF
- | TRBJ1-4 | - | TRBV28 | 15 | TGTGCCAGCAGTTACCCATCCTCAACTAATGAAAAACTGTTTTTT | CASSYPSSTNEKLFF
- | TRBJ2-3 | - | TRBV28 | 17 | TGTGCCAGCAGTTTATGGGGTTGGTTTGCTGGCACAGATACGCAGTATTTT | CASSLWGWFAGTDTQYF
- | TRBJ2-7 | - | TRBV19 | 15 | TGTGCCAGTAGTATCCGGGACGGGGGTTTCTACGAGCAGTACTTC | CASSIRDGGFYEQYF
few | TRBJ2-5 | - | TRBV7-9 | 15 | TGTGCCAGCAGCACGGTCGGGGGGCCGCAAGAGACCCAGTACTTC | CASSTVGGPQETQYF
- | TRBJ2-1 | TRBD1 | TRBV6-2/TRBV6-3 | 12 | TGTGCCAGCAGTCATAACAGGGGCGACCAGTTCTTC | CASSHNRGDQFF
few | TRBJ2-3 | - | TRBV28 | 15 | TGTGCCAGCAGTTTTCCCCCTTCTAGTTTAGATACGCAGTATTTT | CASSFPPSSLDTQYF
- | TRBJ2-2 | - | TRBV12-3/TRBV12-4 | 15 | TGTGCCAGCAGTTTAACTCAGGGGCTTGGCGGGGAGCTGTTTTTT | CASSLTQGLGGELFF
- | TRBJ2-1 | - | TRBV7-2 | 15 | TGTGCCAGCAGCCCCTGGACCAGCGGCGGCAATGAGCAGTTCTTC | CASSPWTSGGNEQFF
few | TRBJ1-6 | - | TRBV14 | 17 | TGTGCCAGCAGCCAAGATGGTGGCGGTCCTCGAAATTCACCCCTCCACTTT | CASSQDGGGPRNSPLHF
- | TRBJ2-7 | TRBD2 | TRBV19 | 16 | TGTGCCAGTAGTATGGTACTAGCGGGAGGGGACTACGAGCAGTACTTC | CASSMVLAGGDYEQYF
many | TRBJ2-7 | TRBD2 | TRBV7-2 | 16 | TGTGCCAGCAGCCCTAAAGGGCCTAGCGGGTCCTCAAAGCAGTACTTC | CASSPKGPSGSSKQYF
- | TRBJ2-1 | - | TRBV12-3/TRBV12-4 | 15 | TGTGCCAGCGATTCCTTTTTTGAGTCGGGCAATGAGCAGTTCTTC | CASDSFFESGNEQFF
- | TRBJ2-2 | - | TRBV7-2 | 19 | TGTGCCAGCAGCTTACGGCGGGGTGGATACTCGGGTATCACCGGGGAGCTGTTTTTT | CASSLRRGGYSGITGELFF
- | TRBJ2-1 | - | TRBV7-6 | 9 | TGTGCCAGCAGTCAGACGCAGTTCTTC | CASSQTQFF
- | TRBJ2-5 | - | TRBV19 | 14 | TGTGCCAGTAGTATAACAGGGACGGGAGAGACCCAGTACTTC | CASSITGTGETQYF
- | TRBJ1-1 | - | TRBV20-1 | 11 | TGCAGTGCTAGAGGGGGCGCTGAAGCTTTCTTT | CSARGGAEAFF
few | TRBJ2-4 | TRBD2 | TRBV4-1 | 18 | TGCGCCAGCAGCCTCGGACTAGCGGGAGGTCTAGCCAAAAACATTCAGTACTTC | CASSLGLAGGLAKNIQYF
few | TRBJ1-5 | - | TRBV6-2/TRBV6-3 | 13 | TGTGCCAGCAGTTACGAGTTGAGGCAGTCCCAGCATTTT | CASSYELRQSQHF